The present T cell receptor (beta chain) was sequenced within a study of blood T cell repertoires in COVID-19. For the study at large: The cDNA or gDNA used as material had been derived from T cells, B-cell-depleted T cells, or PBMCs.

In assigning cohorts, the study relied on participant-reported clinical history. The CDR3 sequence is 16 residues long. The germline CDR1 and CDR2 sequences are SGHNT and YYREEE (reference sequence). Trimming cost V 0 bases and J 7 bases, with 17 bases left between them. The table came from immunoSEQ multiplex PCR; TCRdb's copy has only in-frame clones and leaves some out. Altogether about 240,000 clones are present, roughly 91% being singletons, with the ten largest covering 3.5% to 5%. Specimen: PBMCs or T cells enriched from blood (not recorded which). The source is a woman aged 30 to 39 who had recovered from COVID-19. The chain uses TRBV5-4 and TRBJ2-1, with a weak D call TRBD2 (5 bases). The CDR3 DNA reads as TGTGCCAGCAGCTTGGGGGCCGGGGTTGGAAGGAATGAGCAGTTCTTC. Translation: CASSLGAGVGRNEQFF.